This T cell receptor beta chain stems from a study of cytotoxic CD8 clonotypes in ibrutinib-treated CLL. The CDR3 sequence is 13 residues long. V lost 2 bases to trimming and J lost 3 bases, with 8 bases between them. The germline gives CDR1 GTSNPN, CDR2 SVGIG (reference sequence). TCRdb keeps only in-frame clones here, not all; method: immunoSEQ multiplex PCR. The sample consists of just over 200,000 clones, more than 75% of them appearing once. The starting material was PBMCs, obtained after 12 months of ibrutinib treatment. The sequence came from a human donor with chronic lymphocytic leukemia. This rearrangement joins TRBV30 to TRBJ1-5; D gene unclear. The DNA of the CDR3 is TGTGCCTGGAGTCGGGGAACCAATCAGCCCCAGCATTTT. It encodes CAWSRGTNQPQHF.